This passage covers 17 T cell receptor beta chains from one sample sequenced in a study of beta chain features in type 1 diabetes. Whole-study findings and limits: In every one of the four CD4+ subsets, TCRB CDR3s were moderately but significantly shorter in Type 1 diabetes patients.

The sequenced template was cDNA made from the entire isolated RNA. TCRdb's copy holds only in-frame clones and misses some; the assay was immunoSEQ multiplex PCR. The sample carries about 650,000 clones, around 11% recorded once. What these receptors recognize is not known. Sequences were obtained from naive CD4+ T cells from blood. Receptor source: a man aged 25 to 40 with type 1 diabetes.

J is TRBJ1-4 and V is TRBV25-1; TRBD1 might be the D (6 bases). The V end was cut by 4 bases, the J end by 6 bases, with 15 bases between. Germline CDR1 MGHDK, CDR2 SYGVNS. The CDR3 is 15 residues long. CDR3 in amino acids: CASSVRNRAYEKLFF. CDR3 nucleotide sequence: TGTGCCAGCAGTGTGAGAAACAGGGCGTATGAAAAACTGTTTTTT.

The chain has TRBV9 and TRBJ1-1; D gene uncertain. This CDR3 contains 14 residues. Trimming cost V 1 base and J 1 base, with 8 bases left between them. Germline CDR1 and CDR2: SGDLS and YYNGEE. The chain's CDR3 is CASSVTEGNTEAFF. The CDR3, as DNA: TGTGCCAGCAGCGTAACCGAAGGGAACACTGAAGCTTTCTTT.

This clone was detected a few times. The sample carries other DNA sequences with the same CDR3. The chain links TRBV5-1 to TRBJ2-7; tentatively, D is TRBD1 (6 bases). Trimming left V 5 bases short and J 1 base short, with 7 bases between. The CDR3 is made up of 12 amino acids. The V gene's germline CDR1 is SGHRS and CDR2 YFSETQ. In DNA, the CDR3 is TGCGCCAGCAGACAGGGATCCTACGAGCAGTACTTC. Its protein product is CASRQGSYEQYF.

The chain links TRBV15 to TRBJ2-3; a possible D gene is TRBD2 (6 bases). V was trimmed by 5 bases and J by 14 bases, leaving 17 bases between them. The germline gives CDR1 LNHNV, CDR2 YYDKDF (reference sequence). The length of the CDR3 is 12 residues. CDR3 in amino acids: CATSLGGEGRYF. In nucleotides, the CDR3 is TGTGCCACCAGCCTCGGGGGTGAGGGGCGGTATTTT.

This clone was detected only a few times. The chain recombines TRBV7-2 with TRBJ2-6; weak D call: TRBD1 (6 bases). In germline, CDR1 is SGHTA, CDR2 FQGNSA. Trimming removed 6 bases at V and 0 bases at J, with 15 bases between. This CDR3 spans 17 amino acids. CDR3 amino acids: CASSPNREYSGANVLTF. CDR3 bases: TGTGCCAGCAGTCCTAACAGGGAATACTCTGGGGCCAACGTCCTGACTTTC.

This clone occurred a few times. V and J are TRBV4-2 and TRBJ2-5; 10 nucleotides agree with TRBD1. This CDR3 contains 16 residues. V trimming: 5 bases; J trimming: 3 bases; junction bases outside the gene matches: 9. Germline assignment: CDR1 LGHNA and CDR2 YNFKEQ. CDR3 in amino acids: CASSSTPGQGKETQYF. The CDR3 DNA reads as TGTGCCAGCAGCTCGACCCCGGGACAGGGGAAAGAGACCCAGTACTTC.

There are a few counts of this clone. The same CDR3 also results from other DNA sequences found in this sample. The V call is TRBV5-1, the J call TRBJ2-4, with D unresolved. The CDR3 loop spans 14 amino acids. Deletions cut 0 bases from V and 0 bases from J, with 4 bases between. Germline-derived CDR1 and CDR2 are SGHRS and YFSETQ. CDR3 in DNA: TGCGCCAGCAGCTTGGAACTAGCCAAAAACATTCAGTACTTC. Amino acids: CASSLELAKNIQYF.

This clone was observed a few times. The J gene is TRBJ1-4, the V gene TRBV7-9, with D tentatively TRBD1 (5 bases). Germline-derived CDR1 and CDR2 are SEHNR and FQNEAQ (reference sequence). Trimming took off 3 bases at V and 8 bases at J, with 16 bases between the two ends. CDR3 length: 15 residues. The CDR3 is CASSLGGTVEEKLFF. CDR3 coding DNA: TGTGCCAGCAGCTTGGGGGGGACGGTAGAGGAAAAACTGTTTTTT.

The chain recombines TRBV7-9 with TRBJ2-7; D not resolved. CDR1 and CDR2 (germline): SEHNR, FQNEAQ (reference sequence). V lost 2 bases and J lost 2, with 10 bases in between. This CDR3 has 14 amino acids. The CDR3 region has the DNA TGTGCCAGCAGCTTAAGGGCTCTTGCCTACGAGCAGTACTTC. It encodes CASSLRALAYEQYF.

The J gene is TRBJ1-4, the V gene TRBV7-2; TRBD1 aligns across 9 bases. Germline trimming cut 5 bases from V and 10 bases from J; bases unmatched to any gene: 5. Germline CDR1 and CDR2: SGHTA and FQGNSA. The CDR3 has 13 residues. The CDR3, as DNA: TGTGCCAGCAGCCCGTCGGGACAGGGAAAACTGTTTTTT. This codes for CASSPSGQGKLFF.

This clone was counted between two and nine times. The chain recombines TRBV7-2 with TRBJ2-1, with D unresolved. Deletions cut 2 bases from V and 5 bases from J, with 7 bases between. Germline V lookup: CDR1 SGHTA, CDR2 FQGNSA. The CDR3 spans 13 residues. The CDR3 loop reads CASSLIRDNEQFF. DNA for the CDR3: TGTGCCAGCAGCTTAATTAGGGACAATGAGCAGTTCTTC.

The chain carries TRBV10-2 and TRBJ2-1, with 9 bases identical to TRBD2. The CDR3 runs 14 residues. Looked up from germline, CDR1 is WSHSY and CDR2 is SAAADI. The J segment lost 6 bases and the V segment lost 7 bases, leaving 7 bases of the junction unmatched. CDR3: CASTCLAGCNEQFF. The DNA for the CDR3 is TGCGCCAGCACTTGCCTAGCGGGGTGCAATGAGCAGTTCTTC.

This clone was counted between two and nine times. This chain connects TRBV28 to TRBJ2-2; TRBD1 agrees at 11 bases. CDR1 MDHEN and CDR2 SYDVKM come from the germline V gene. The ends lost 7 bases at V and 1 base at J; junction bases unmatched: 5. This CDR3 has 16 amino acids. The CDR3 DNA reads as TGTGCCAGCACCACTGGGACAGGGGGGAACACCGGGGAGCTGTTTTTT. Its protein is CASTTGTGGNTGELFF.

The chain links TRBV28 to TRBJ1-2; possibly TRBD1 for D (5 bases). The CDR3 has 14 residues. From germline, CDR1 is MDHEN and CDR2 SYDVKM. The ends were cut back, 2 bases at V and 4 bases at J, with 11 bases in the middle. The CDR3 reads CASSLRAGTYGYTF. CDR3 DNA sequence: TGTGCCAGCAGTTTACGGGCAGGGACCTATGGCTACACCTTC.

The chain joins TRBV9 to TRBJ2-5, with D perhaps being TRBD1 or TRBD2 (6 bases each). The CDR3 contains 16 residues. Germline V CDR1 and CDR2: SGDLS, YYNGEE. Trimming removed 0 bases at V and 1 base at J, with 13 bases between. Here the CDR3 reads CASSVGGGTFQETQYF. The CDR3 coding sequence is TGTGCCAGCAGCGTAGGAGGGGGGACGTTCCAAGAGACCCAGTACTTC. Drawing the rest from reference TRBV9 and TRBJ2-5, the complete variable domain is DSGVTQTPKHLITATGQRVTLRCSPRSGDLSVYWYQQSLDQGLQFLIQYYNGEERAKGNILERFSAQQFPDLHSELNLSSLELGDSALYFCASSVGGGTFQETQYFGPGTRLLVL.

The chain combines TRBV28 with TRBJ2-7; TRBD1 is a possible D gene (6 bases). CDR3 length: 18 residues. The germline V gene encodes CDR1 MDHEN and CDR2 SYDVKM. Trimming removed 4 bases at V and 1 base at J, with 23 bases between. CDR3 sequence reads: CASSSPLFRTVSSYEQYF. CDR3 coding DNA: TGTGCCAGCAGTTCACCTTTATTTCGGACAGTGAGTTCCTACGAGCAGTACTTC.

This clone was observed a few times. The rearrangement joins TRBV10-3 to TRBJ2-1; D not resolved. Germline-derived CDR1 and CDR2 are ENHRY and SYGVKD. The CDR3 is 13 amino acids. V gave up 2 bases and J gave up 6 bases, with 8 bases separating them. This CDR3 reads CAISEGPSNEQFF. The DNA of the CDR3 is TGTGCCATCAGTGAGGGTCCCAGCAATGAGCAGTTCTTC.